The subject of this entry is one TCR beta chain. Its antigen remains unidentified. CDR3 length equals 13 residues. V shed 6 bases, J shed 5 bases, and the junction held 7 bases outside the gene matches. Germline assignment: CDR1 SGHRS and CDR2 YFSETQ. This record belongs to a study of T-cell memory formation after mild COVID-19. Overall study context: TCR clusters were largely donor specific.

Constant-segment primers and 5'RACE yielded cDNA libraries for TCR alpha and TCR beta, each carrying sample barcodes and UMIs. TCRdb ran MiXCR on the 5' RACE reads and lists one entry per CDR3 protein. The sample has 560,000 or so distinct CDR3 sequences, 17% seen once. Study-level results: The study found contracting CD4+ clones mainly in CM and EM and contracting CD8+ clones in EMRA. Clones shrinking from day 15 to 85 showed even CD4/CD8 mixes; later expanders tilted CD4+.

This chain links TRBV5-1 with TRBJ1-2; 7 bases align to TRBD1. The sequence derives from an adult woman who had mild COVID-19 (a few samples of this study predate the infection). Cell type and time point are not known. Source material: PBMCs or a T cell subset sorted from them (not recorded which). The CDR3 protein is CASTRDSRYGYTF. The CDR3 DNA follows: TGCGCCAGCACTCGGGACAGCCGATATGGCTACACCTTC.